Presented here are 8 T cell receptor beta chains from one specimen sequenced in a study of cytomegalovirus exposure and HLA in healthy donors. The study ran its PCR with 60 Vbeta and 13 Jbeta primers. Repertoires were generated with immunoSEQ multiplex PCR, while TCRdb's copy carries only in-frame clones and drops some. This sample carries around 170,000 clones, around 77% of them seen once, and the ten largest clones take approximately 1.5%. Specimen: PBMCs. All receptors come from a man aged 35-49 years in good health and CMV-seronegative.

The genes are TRBV7-2 and TRBJ2-3, with a possible D match to TRBD1 (5 bases). CDR1 SGHTA and CDR2 FQGNSA come from the germline V gene. There are 14 residues in the CDR3. V shed 5 bases and J shed 9 bases, with 18 bases lying between them. The CDR3 here is CASSPGIGASTQYF. CDR3 bases: TGTGCCAGCAGCCCAGGAATTGGGGCCTCCACGCAGTATTTT.

The V gene is TRBV30, the J gene TRBJ1-2, with 9 bases that match TRBD1. Looked up from germline, CDR1 is GTSNPN and CDR2 is SVGIG (reference sequence). The CDR3 is 14 residues long. The J segment lost 9 bases and the V segment lost 4 bases, leaving 12 bases of the junction unmatched. CDR3 residues: CAWTTGGPGVRYTF. DNA of the CDR3: TGTGCCTGGACCACAGGGGGCCCGGGAGTACGCTACACCTTC.

The chain joins TRBV5-4 to TRBJ2-1, with D possibly being TRBD2 (6 bases). This CDR3 contains 16 residues. Germline CDR1 and CDR2: SGHNT and YYREEE (reference sequence). V gave up 0 bases and J gave up 0 bases, with 10 bases separating them. The CDR3 reads CASSLAPSASYNEQFF. CDR3 coding DNA: TGTGCCAGCAGCTTGGCACCTAGCGCCTCCTACAATGAGCAGTTCTTC.

This sequence joins TRBV5-1 and TRBJ2-1, with TRBD2 matching over 7 bases. Germline V gene data show CDR1 as SGHRS and CDR2 as YFSETQ. J gave up 4 bases and V 0 bases, and 4 bases lay outside the gene matches. The CDR3 spans 15 residues. CDR3: CASSLGLASYNEQFF. The CDR3 bases are TGCGCCAGCAGCTTGGGACTAGCATCGTACAATGAGCAGTTCTTC.

On this clone: Other DNA variants within this sample encode the same CDR3. The chain is built from TRBV7-9 and TRBJ2-2; D is possibly TRBD1 (6 bases). The CDR3 has 15 amino acids. CDR1 and CDR2 (germline): SEHNR, FQNEAQ (reference sequence). V was pared by 2 bases and J by 4 bases, with 11 bases between. Here the CDR3 reads CASSLQGKGTGELFF. In DNA form, the CDR3 reads TGTGCCAGCAGCTTACAGGGGAAGGGCACCGGGGAGCTGTTTTTT.

This rearrangement joins TRBV28 to TRBJ2-2; 7 bases line up with TRBD2. J lost 0 bases, V lost 4 bases, and 5 bases had no gene match. CDR1 is MDHEN, CDR2 SYDVKM, per germline. This CDR3 comprises 16 residues. CDR3 residues: CASSSLAEANTGELFF. The CDR3 bases are TGTGCCAGCAGTTCCCTAGCGGAGGCGAACACCGGGGAGCTGTTTTTT.

The rearrangement joins TRBV12-5 to TRBJ2-3; D unresolved. The CDR3 loop spans 12 amino acids. Germline V gene lookup returns CDR1 LGHNT and CDR2 FRNRAP. V lost 4 bases and J lost 4, with 6 bases in between. CDR3 sequence: CASGSAADTQYF. The CDR3 DNA reads TGTGCTAGTGGTTCTGCGGCAGATACGCAGTATTTT.

This clone was seen a single time. The rearrangement uses TRBV7-9 and TRBJ2-1, with D perhaps matching TRBD1 (6 bases). The ends were cut back, 3 bases at V and 5 bases at J, with 17 bases in the middle. The CDR3 sequence is 16 residues long. Germline CDR1 is SEHNR and CDR2 is FQNEAQ (reference sequence). In DNA form, the CDR3 reads TGTGCCAGCAGCTTGGGGGCTAGCATACCAAACAATGAGCAGTTCTTC. Translation gives CASSLGASIPNNEQFF.